What follows is one TCR beta chain and its context. Assay used: immunoSEQ multiplex PCR; TCRdb lists only in-frame clones, some missing. Of about 20,000 clones listed, more than 70% are singletons. These data belong to a study of T cells in tumors after PD-1 blockade. Study summary: Peripheral blood samples averaged roughly 40,000 unique clonotypes and some 120,000 templates.

The germline V and J ends were trimmed by 4 bases and 1 base, with 8 bases remaining between them. Germline CDR1 and CDR2: SGHKS and YYEKEE (reference sequence). The CDR3 length is 13 residues. The sequence was collected from a human donor with basal cell carcinoma. The chain couples TRBV5-5 to TRBJ1-1, with D possibly being TRBD1 (6 bases). The sample was PBMCs, taken before anti-PD-1 treatment. CDR3 in amino acids: CASSLQGNTEAFF. The CDR3 DNA sequence: TGTGCCAGCAGCCTACAGGGGAACACTGAAGCTTTCTTT.